A single T cell receptor beta chain is shown here with its context. The CDR3 length is 15 residues. CDR1 and CDR2 from the germline V gene are KGHSH and LQKENI. The V segment lost 6 bases and the J segment 3 bases; nucleotides outside the gene matches: 7. The sample originates from a study of T cells in Graves' hyperthyroidism and ophthalmopathy. It was RNA transcripts that yielded the amplified TCR beta CDR3 regions. RT-PCR in the first round (using the HTBI primer set) targeted the TCR CDR3. From the multiplex PCR reads, TCRdb called clonotypes with MiXCR, one entry per CDR3 protein. The table includes about 210,000 distinct CDR3 sequences, over 15% detected once.

This sequence originates from a man in his fifties or sixties with Graves' hyperthyroidism. The V and J genes are TRBV18 and TRBJ2-7, with 11 bases identical to TRBD2. The sample comprised blood. The CDR3 region has the DNA TGTGCCAGCTCGTCGGGACTAGCGGACGTCTACGAGCAGTACTTC. This encodes CASSSGLADVYEQYF.